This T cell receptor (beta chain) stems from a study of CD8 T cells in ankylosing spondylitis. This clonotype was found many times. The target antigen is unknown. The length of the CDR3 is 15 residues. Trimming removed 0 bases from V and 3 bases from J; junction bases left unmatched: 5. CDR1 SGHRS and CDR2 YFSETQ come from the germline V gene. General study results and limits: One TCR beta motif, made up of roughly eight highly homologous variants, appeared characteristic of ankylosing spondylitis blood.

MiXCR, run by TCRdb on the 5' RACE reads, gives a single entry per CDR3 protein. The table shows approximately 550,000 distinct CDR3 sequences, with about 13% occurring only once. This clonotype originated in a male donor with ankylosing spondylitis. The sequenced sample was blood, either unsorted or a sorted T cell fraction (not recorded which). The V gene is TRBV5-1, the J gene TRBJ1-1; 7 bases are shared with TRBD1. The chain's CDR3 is CASSLVPGQDTEAFF. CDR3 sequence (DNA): TGCGCCAGCAGCTTGGTCCCTGGACAGGACACTGAAGCTTTCTTT.